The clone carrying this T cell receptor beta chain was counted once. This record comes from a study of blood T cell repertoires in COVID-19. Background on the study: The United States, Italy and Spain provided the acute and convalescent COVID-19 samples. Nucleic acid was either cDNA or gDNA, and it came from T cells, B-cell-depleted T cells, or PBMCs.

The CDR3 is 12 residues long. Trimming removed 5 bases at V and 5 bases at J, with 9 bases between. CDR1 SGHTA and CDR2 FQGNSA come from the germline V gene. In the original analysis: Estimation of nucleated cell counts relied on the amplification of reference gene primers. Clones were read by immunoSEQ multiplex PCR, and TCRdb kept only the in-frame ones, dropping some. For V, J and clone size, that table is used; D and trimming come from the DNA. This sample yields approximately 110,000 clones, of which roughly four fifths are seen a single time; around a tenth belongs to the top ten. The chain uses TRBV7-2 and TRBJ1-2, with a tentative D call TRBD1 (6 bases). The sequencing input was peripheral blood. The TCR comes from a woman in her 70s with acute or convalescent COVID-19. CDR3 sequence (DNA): TGTGCCAGCAGCCTACAGGGATATGGCTACACCTTC. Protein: CASSLQGYGYTF.